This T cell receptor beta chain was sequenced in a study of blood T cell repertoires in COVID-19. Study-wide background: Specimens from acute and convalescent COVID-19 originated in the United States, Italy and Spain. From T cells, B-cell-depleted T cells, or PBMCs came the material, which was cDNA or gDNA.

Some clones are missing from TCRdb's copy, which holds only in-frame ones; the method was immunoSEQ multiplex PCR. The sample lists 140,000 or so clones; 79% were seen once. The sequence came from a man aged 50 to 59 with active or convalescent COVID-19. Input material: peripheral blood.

CDR3 coding DNA: TGTGCCAGCAGCCCCGGGTTTAACACTGAAGCTTTCTTT. This gives the protein CASSPGFNTEAFF. The chain recombines TRBV5-6 with TRBJ1-1; D uncertain. Trimming shortened V by 4 bases and J by 2 bases, and 9 bases separated the two germline ends. The CDR3 loop spans 13 amino acids. Germline CDR1 SGHDT, CDR2 YYEEEE.